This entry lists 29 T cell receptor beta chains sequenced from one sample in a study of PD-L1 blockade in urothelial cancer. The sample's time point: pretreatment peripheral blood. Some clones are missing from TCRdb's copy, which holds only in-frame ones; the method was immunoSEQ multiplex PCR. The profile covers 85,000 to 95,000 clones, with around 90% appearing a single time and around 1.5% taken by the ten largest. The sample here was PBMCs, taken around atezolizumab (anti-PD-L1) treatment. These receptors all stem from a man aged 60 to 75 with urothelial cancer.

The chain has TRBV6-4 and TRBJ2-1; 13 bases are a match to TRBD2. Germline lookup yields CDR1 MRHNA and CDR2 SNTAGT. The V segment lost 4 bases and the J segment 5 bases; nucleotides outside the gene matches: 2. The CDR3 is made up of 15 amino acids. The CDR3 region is CASSGGTSGNNEQFF. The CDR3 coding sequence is TGTGCCAGCAGTGGGGGGACTAGCGGGAACAATGAGCAGTTCTTC.

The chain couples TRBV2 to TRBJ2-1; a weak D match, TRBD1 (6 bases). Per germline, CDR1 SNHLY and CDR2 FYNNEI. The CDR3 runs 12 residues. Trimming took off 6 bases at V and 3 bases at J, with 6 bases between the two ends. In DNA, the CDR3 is TGTGCCAGCAGGGACAGCTACAATGAGCAGTTCTTC. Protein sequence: CASRDSYNEQFF.

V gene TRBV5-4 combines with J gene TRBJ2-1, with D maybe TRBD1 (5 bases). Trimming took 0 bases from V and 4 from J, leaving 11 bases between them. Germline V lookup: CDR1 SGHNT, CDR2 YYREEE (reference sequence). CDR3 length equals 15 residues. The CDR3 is CASSLVGALYNEQFF. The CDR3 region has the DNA TGTGCCAGCAGCTTGGTTGGGGCTCTGTACAATGAGCAGTTCTTC.

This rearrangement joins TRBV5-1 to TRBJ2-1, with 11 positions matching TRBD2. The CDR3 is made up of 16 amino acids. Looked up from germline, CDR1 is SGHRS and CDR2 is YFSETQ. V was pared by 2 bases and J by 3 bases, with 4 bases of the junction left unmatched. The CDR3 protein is CASSLTSGSGYNEQFF. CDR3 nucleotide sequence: TGCGCCAGCAGCTTAACTAGCGGGAGCGGCTACAATGAGCAGTTCTTC.

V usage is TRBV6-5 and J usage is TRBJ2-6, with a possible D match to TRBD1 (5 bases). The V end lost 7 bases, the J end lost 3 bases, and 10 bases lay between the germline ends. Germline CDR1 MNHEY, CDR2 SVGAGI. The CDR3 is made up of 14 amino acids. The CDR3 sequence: CASKRGFGANVLTF. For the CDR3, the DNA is TGTGCCAGCAAAAGGGGTTTTGGGGCCAACGTCCTGACTTTC.

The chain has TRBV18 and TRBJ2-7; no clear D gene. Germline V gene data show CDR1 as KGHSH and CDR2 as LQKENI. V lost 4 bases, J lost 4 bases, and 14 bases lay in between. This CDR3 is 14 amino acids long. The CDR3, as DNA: TGTGCCAGCTCACGAGGTCTCACTTCGTACGAGCAGTACTTC. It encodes CASSRGLTSYEQYF. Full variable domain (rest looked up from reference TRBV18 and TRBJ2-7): NAGVMQNPRHLVRRRGQEARLRCSPMKGHSHVYWYRQLPEEGLKFMVYLQKENIIDESGMPKERFSAEFPKEGPSILRIQQVVRGDSAAYFCASSRGLTSYEQYFGPGTRLTVT.

For the CDR3, the DNA is TGTGCCAGCAGCGAATTACCGCCCCCGGGCCAAGAGACCCAGTACTTC. Translated, it gives CASSELPPPGQETQYF. The chain is built from TRBV7-2 and TRBJ2-5, with unresolved D. This CDR3 spans 16 amino acids. From germline, CDR1 is SGHTA and CDR2 FQGNSA. V was shortened by 5 bases and J by 1 base, with 17 bases between the two germline ends.

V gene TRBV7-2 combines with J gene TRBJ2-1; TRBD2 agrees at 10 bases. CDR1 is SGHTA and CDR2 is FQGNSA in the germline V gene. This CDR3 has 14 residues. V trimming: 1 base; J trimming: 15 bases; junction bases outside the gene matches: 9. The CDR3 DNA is TGTGCCAGCAGCTTAGTATCAGCGGGAGGGCCGTCGTTCTTC. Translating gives CASSLVSAGGPSFF.

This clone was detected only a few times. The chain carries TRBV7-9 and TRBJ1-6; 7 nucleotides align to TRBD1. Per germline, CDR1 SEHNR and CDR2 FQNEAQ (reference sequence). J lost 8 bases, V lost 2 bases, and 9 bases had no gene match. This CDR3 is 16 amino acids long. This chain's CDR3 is CASSLLGDSVYSPLHF. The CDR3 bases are TGTGCCAGCAGCTTACTGGGGGACAGCGTATATTCACCCCTCCACTTT.

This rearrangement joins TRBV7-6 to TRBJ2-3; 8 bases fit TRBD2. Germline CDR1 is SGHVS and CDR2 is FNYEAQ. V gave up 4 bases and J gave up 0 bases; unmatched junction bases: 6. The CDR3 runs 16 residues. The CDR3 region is CASSSLAGRSTDTQYF. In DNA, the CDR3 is TGTGCCAGCAGCTCCTTAGCGGGGCGGAGCACAGATACGCAGTATTTT.

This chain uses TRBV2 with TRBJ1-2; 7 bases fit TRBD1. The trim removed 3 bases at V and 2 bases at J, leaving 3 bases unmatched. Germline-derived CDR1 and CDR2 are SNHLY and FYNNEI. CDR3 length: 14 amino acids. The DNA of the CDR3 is TGTGCCAGCAGTGAGGAGGGGGCCAACTATGGCTACACCTTC. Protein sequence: CASSEEGANYGYTF.

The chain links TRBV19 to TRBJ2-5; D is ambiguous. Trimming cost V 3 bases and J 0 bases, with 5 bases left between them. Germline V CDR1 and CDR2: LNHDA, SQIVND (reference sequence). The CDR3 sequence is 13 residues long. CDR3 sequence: CASSIGYQETQYF. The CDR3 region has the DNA TGTGCCAGTAGTATTGGCTACCAAGAGACCCAGTACTTC.

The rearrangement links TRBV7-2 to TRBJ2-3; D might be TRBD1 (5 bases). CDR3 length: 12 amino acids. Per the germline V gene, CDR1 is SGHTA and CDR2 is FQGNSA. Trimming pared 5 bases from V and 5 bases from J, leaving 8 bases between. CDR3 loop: CASSGAGDTQYF. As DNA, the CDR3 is TGTGCCAGCAGCGGGGCCGGAGATACGCAGTATTTT.

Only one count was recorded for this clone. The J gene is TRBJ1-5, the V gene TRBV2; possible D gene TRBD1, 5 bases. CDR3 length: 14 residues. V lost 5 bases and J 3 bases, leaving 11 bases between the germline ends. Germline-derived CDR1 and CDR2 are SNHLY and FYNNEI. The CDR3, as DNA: TGTGCCAGCAGTCCGAGCAGGGACAATCAGCCCCAGCATTTT. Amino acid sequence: CASSPSRDNQPQHF.

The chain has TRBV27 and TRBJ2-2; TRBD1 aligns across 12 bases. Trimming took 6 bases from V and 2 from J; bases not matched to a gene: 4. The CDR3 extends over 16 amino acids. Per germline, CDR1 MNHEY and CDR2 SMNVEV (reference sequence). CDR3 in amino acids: CASRLGQGANTGELFF. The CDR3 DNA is TGTGCCAGCAGGCTGGGACAGGGGGCTAACACCGGGGAGCTGTTTTTT.

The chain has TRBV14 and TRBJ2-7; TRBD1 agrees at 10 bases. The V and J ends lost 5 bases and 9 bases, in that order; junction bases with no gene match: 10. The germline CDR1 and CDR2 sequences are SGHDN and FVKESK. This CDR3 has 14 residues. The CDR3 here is CASSVPGQGSMQYF. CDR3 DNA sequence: TGTGCCAGCAGCGTACCGGGACAGGGGAGTATGCAGTACTTC.

CDR3 bases: TGTGCCAGCAGAACTGCAGGGGGGCCTAACTATGGCTACACCTTC. Translating it yields CASRTAGGPNYGYTF. The J gene is TRBJ1-2, the V gene TRBV6-5; 7 bases match TRBD1. The germline V gene has CDR1 MNHEY and CDR2 SVGAGI. V shed 6 bases and J 0 bases; nucleotides not matched to a gene: 7. The CDR3 covers 15 residues.

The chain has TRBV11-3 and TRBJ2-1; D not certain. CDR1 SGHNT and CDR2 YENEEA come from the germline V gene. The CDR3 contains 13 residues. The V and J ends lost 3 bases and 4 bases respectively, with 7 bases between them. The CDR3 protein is CASSLEIYNEQFF. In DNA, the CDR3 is TGTGCCAGCAGCTTGGAGATTTACAATGAGCAGTTCTTC.

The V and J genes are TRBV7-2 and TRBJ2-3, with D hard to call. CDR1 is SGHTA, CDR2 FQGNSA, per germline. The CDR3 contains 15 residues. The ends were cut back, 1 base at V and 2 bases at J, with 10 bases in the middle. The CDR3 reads CASSLGPLYTDTQYF. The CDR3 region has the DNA TGTGCCAGCAGCTTAGGGCCCCTGTACACAGATACGCAGTATTTT.

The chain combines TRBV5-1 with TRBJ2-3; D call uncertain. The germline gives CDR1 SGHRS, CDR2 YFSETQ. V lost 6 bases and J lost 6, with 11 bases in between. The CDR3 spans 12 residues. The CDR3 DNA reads TGCGCCAGCATGGCGGTGGGTGATACGCAGTATTTT. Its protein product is CASMAVGDTQYF. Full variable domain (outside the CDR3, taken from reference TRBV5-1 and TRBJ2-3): KAGVTQTPRYLIKTRGQQVTLSCSPISGHRSVSWYQQTPGQGLQFLFEYFSETQRNKGNFPGRFSGRQFSNSRSEMNVSTLELGDSALYLCASMAVGDTQYFGPGTRLTVL.

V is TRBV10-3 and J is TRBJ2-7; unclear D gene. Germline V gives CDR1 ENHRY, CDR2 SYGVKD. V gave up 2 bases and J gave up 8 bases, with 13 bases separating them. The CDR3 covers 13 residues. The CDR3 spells CAISEPSTTQQYF. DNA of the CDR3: TGTGCCATCAGTGAGCCCTCTACTACTCAGCAGTACTTC.

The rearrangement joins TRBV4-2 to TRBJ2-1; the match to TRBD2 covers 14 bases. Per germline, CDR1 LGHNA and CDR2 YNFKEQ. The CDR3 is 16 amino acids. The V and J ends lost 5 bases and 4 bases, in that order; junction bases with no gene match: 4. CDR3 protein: CASSVGLAGGYNEQFF. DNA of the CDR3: TGTGCCAGCAGCGTAGGACTAGCGGGAGGATACAATGAGCAGTTCTTC.

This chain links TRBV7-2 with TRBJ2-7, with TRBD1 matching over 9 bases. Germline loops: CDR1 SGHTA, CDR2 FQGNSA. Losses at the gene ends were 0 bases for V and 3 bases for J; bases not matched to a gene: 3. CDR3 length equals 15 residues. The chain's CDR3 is CASSLAGQGIYEQYF. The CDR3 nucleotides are TGTGCCAGCAGCTTAGCGGGACAGGGTATCTACGAGCAGTACTTC.

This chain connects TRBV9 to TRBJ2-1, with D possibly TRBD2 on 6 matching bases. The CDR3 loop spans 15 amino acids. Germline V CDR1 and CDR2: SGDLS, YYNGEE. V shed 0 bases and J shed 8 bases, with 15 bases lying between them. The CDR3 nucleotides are TGTGCCAGCAGCGTAGAGGGACTGTCTCCGGATGAGCAGTTCTTC. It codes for CASSVEGLSPDEQFF.

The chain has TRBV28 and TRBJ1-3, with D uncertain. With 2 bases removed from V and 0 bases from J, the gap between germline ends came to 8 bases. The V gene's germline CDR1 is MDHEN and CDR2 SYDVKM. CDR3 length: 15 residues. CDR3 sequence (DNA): TGTGCCAGCAGTTTAGCGGGCAGCTCTGGAAACACCATATATTTT. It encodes CASSLAGSSGNTIYF.

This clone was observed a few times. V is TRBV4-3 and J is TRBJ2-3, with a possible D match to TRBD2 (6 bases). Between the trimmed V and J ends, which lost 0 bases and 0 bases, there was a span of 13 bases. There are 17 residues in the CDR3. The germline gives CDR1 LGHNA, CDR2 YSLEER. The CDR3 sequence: CASSQDRRGPSTDTQYF. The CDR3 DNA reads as TGCGCCAGCAGCCAAGATAGGCGGGGACCTAGCACAGATACGCAGTATTTT.

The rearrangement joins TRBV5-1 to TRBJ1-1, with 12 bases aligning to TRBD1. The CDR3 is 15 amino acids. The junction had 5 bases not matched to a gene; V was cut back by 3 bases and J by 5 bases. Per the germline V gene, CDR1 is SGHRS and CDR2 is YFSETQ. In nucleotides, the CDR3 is TGCGCCAGCAGCTGGGACAGGGGGCCGGGAACTGAAGCTTTCTTT. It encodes CASSWDRGPGTEAFF. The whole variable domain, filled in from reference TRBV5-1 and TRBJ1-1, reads KAGVTQTPRYLIKTRGQQVTLSCSPISGHRSVSWYQQTPGQGLQFLFEYFSETQRNKGNFPGRFSGRQFSNSRSEMNVSTLELGDSALYLCASSWDRGPGTEAFFGQGTRLTVV.

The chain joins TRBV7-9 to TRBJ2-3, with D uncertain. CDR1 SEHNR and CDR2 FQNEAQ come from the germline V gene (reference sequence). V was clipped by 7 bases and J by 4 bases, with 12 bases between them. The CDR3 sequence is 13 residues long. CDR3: CASTTWAADTQYF. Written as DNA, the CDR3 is TGTGCCAGCACCACCTGGGCCGCAGATACGCAGTATTTT.

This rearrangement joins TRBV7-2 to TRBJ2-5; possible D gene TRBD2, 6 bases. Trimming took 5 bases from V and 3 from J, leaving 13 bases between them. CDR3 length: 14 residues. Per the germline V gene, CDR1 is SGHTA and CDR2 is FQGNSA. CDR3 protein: CASSVGGDKETQYF. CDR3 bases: TGTGCCAGCAGCGTCGGCGGGGATAAAGAGACCCAGTACTTC.